One sample yielded the 14 T cell receptor beta chains listed below, sequenced in a study of a mutant IDH1 vaccine in newly diagnosed glioma. TCRdb's copy holds only in-frame clones and misses some; the assay was immunoSEQ multiplex PCR. The sample contains some 51,000 clones, roughly 78% of which appear only once. Their target antigens are unknown. Time point denoted: week 5, during vaccination. Vaccination used 300 ug of mutant IDH1 20-mer peptide per dose, with topical imiquimod. The sequences come from PBMCs, collected from a glioma patient whose treatment included an IDH1 peptide vaccine. All receptors derive from a woman in her 40s with glioma.

This clone was seen only once. The chain links TRBV12-5 to TRBJ1-6, with a tentative D call TRBD1 (5 bases). This CDR3 region has 13 residues. Germline V gives CDR1 LGHNT, CDR2 FRNRAP. V was pared by 5 bases and J by 7 bases, with 9 bases between. The CDR3 region is CASGTAGNSPLHF. The CDR3 nucleotides read TGTGCTAGTGGTACCGCAGGGAATTCACCCCTCCACTTT.

This clone has just one count. The chain uses TRBV11-2 and TRBJ2-5; D may be TRBD2 (6 bases). The CDR3 is 15 amino acids. Germline values: CDR1 SGHAT, CDR2 FQNNGV. Deletions cut 3 bases from V and 2 bases from J, with 13 bases between. The CDR3 region is CASSLGPGGQETQYF. In DNA form, the CDR3 reads TGTGCCAGCAGCTTGGGGCCCGGGGGACAAGAGACCCAGTACTTC.

V usage is TRBV9 and J usage is TRBJ2-3; 9 nucleotides match TRBD1. Germline CDR1 and CDR2: SGDLS and YYNGEE. CDR3 size: 15 residues. V lost 3 bases, J lost 4 bases, and 6 bases stayed unmatched. Here the CDR3 reads CASSAFDRGADTQYF. CDR3 sequence (DNA): TGTGCCAGCAGCGCCTTCGACAGGGGGGCAGATACGCAGTATTTT.

This clone was recorded a few times. This chain links TRBV5-1 with TRBJ1-6, with 9 bases that match TRBD1. The CDR3 covers 14 residues. Germline V gene data show CDR1 as SGHRS and CDR2 as YFSETQ. V gave up 2 bases and J gave up 12 bases; unmatched junction bases: 6. The CDR3 is CASSLDTGGLPLHF. The DNA for the CDR3 is TGCGCCAGCAGCTTAGATACAGGGGGCTTACCCCTCCACTTT.

The V call is TRBV5-4, the J call TRBJ2-7, with D perhaps assigned TRBD1 or TRBD2 (5 bases each). From germline, CDR1 is SGHNT and CDR2 YYREEE (reference sequence). Trimming left V 4 bases short and J 3 bases short, with 14 bases between. The CDR3 sequence is 14 residues long. The CDR3 DNA reads as TGTGCCAGCAGCCATGGGGGTACACTCTACGAGCAGTACTTC. This codes for CASSHGGTLYEQYF.

This sequence joins TRBV7-6 and TRBJ1-4; 7 nucleotides match TRBD1. V lost 5 bases, J lost 4 bases, and 7 bases stayed unmatched. Germline V CDR1 and CDR2: SGHVS, FNYEAQ. This CDR3 spans 15 amino acids. The DNA for the CDR3 is TGTGCCAGCAGCGCCCGACAGGGAGTTAATGAAAAACTGTTTTTT. Translation: CASSARQGVNEKLFF.

Comment on this clone: The junction does not match germline at one end; this may be a read error. The rearrangement joins TRBV15 to TRBJ1-2, with D maybe TRBD1 (5 bases). This CDR3 has 12 amino acids. CDR1 is LNHNV and CDR2 is YYDKDF in the germline V gene (reference sequence). The CDR3 is CATSRGELQPNF. The CDR3 region has the DNA TGTGCCACCAGCAGGGGGGAGCTTCAACCCAACTTC.

This clone was seen a few times. The CDR3 is CASSYRRGQSYGYTF. The CDR3 nucleotides read TGTGCCAGCAGTTACAGGAGGGGACAGAGCTATGGCTACACCTTC. The chain joins TRBV6-5 to TRBJ1-2, with 7 nucleotides matching TRBD1. Germline-derived CDR1 and CDR2 are MNHEY and SVGAGI. The CDR3 spans 15 residues. The ends lost 2 bases at V and 4 bases at J; junction bases unmatched: 7.

The chain carries TRBV25-1 and TRBJ1-6; tentative D call: TRBD1 (6 bases). CDR3 length equals 15 residues. V lost 4 bases to trimming and J lost 11 bases, with 18 bases between them. CDR1 MGHDK and CDR2 SYGVNS come from the germline V gene. CDR3 region: CASSVQGPNRAPLHF. The CDR3 DNA sequence: TGTGCCAGCAGTGTACAGGGCCCGAACAGGGCACCCCTCCACTTT.

V gene TRBV6-6 combines with J gene TRBJ2-5; D is uncertain. V was shortened by 6 bases and J by 1 base, with 12 bases between the two germline ends. The CDR3 runs to 14 residues. Germline V gene lookup returns CDR1 MNHNY and CDR2 SVGAGI (reference sequence). This CDR3 reads CASSFRAPQETQYF. The CDR3 region has the DNA TGTGCCAGCAGCTTCCGAGCCCCCCAAGAGACCCAGTACTTC.

J is TRBJ1-1 and V is TRBV11-2; no firm D call. The germline CDR1 and CDR2 sequences are SGHAT and FQNNGV. The CDR3 is 14 amino acids. The V end lost 2 bases, the J end lost 3 bases, and 10 bases lay between the germline ends. The CDR3 DNA is TGTGCCAGCAGCTTAATCCGGGTGGACACTGAAGCTTTCTTT. The encoded protein is CASSLIRVDTEAFF.

The chain's CDR3 is CASSLAAVNSPLHF. The CDR3 bases are TGCGCCAGCAGCTTGGCCGCAGTAAATTCACCCCTCCACTTT. This chain connects TRBV5-1 to TRBJ1-6; D uncertain. The germline V and J ends were trimmed by 0 bases and 7 bases, with 8 bases remaining between them. CDR1 is SGHRS, CDR2 YFSETQ, per germline. The CDR3 is 14 residues long. The whole variable domain, remainder taken from reference TRBV5-1 and TRBJ1-6, is KAGVTQTPRYLIKTRGQQVTLSCSPISGHRSVSWYQQTPGQGLQFLFEYFSETQRNKGNFPGRFSGRQFSNSRSEMNVSTLELGDSALYLCASSLAAVNSPLHFGNGTRLTVT.

The rearrangement links TRBV7-8 to TRBJ1-1; D unresolved. From germline, CDR1 is SGHVS and CDR2 FQNEAQ. The length of the CDR3 is 15 residues. V was pared by 5 bases and J by 4 bases, with 17 bases between. Here the CDR3 DNA reads TGTGCCAGCAGCCAGATGTCGGGGAGGTTCACTGAAGCTTTCTTT. This codes for CASSQMSGRFTEAFF.

The chain has TRBV10-3 and TRBJ1-3, with D perhaps matching TRBD1 (5 bases). The germline V gene encodes CDR1 ENHRY and CDR2 SYGVKD. The length of the CDR3 is 13 residues. Trimming cost V 10 bases and J 1 base, with 11 bases left between them. CDR3 protein: CATTQVSGNTIYF. The CDR3, as DNA: TGTGCCACTACACAGGTTTCTGGAAACACCATATATTTT.